This TCR beta chain was recorded in a study of blood T cells in healthy people across ages. Study results and limitations: Correlation between TCR beta diversity and naive T cell percentage was strong.

The V segment lost 6 bases and the J segment 2 bases; nucleotides outside the gene matches: 8. The V gene's germline CDR1 is KGHSH and CDR2 LQKENI. CDR3 length: 15 amino acids. Then a second PCR, running about 6 to 12 cycles, was carried out with a sample-barcoded 5' primer and a J-beta primer mix. Via MiXCR, TCRdb re-called the 5' RACE reads, giving one row per CDR3 protein. The repertoire consists of under 750,000 distinct CDR3 sequences, with around 50% occurring once and the leading ten covering roughly 24%. Notes on this clonotype: Its antigen is as yet unknown.

This clonotype was sampled from a man older than 75 in good health. Sequencing was performed on blood. The rearrangement joins TRBV18 to TRBJ2-7; TRBD1 matches at 9 bases. CDR3 loop: CASSPGQGTTYEQYF. DNA for the CDR3: TGTGCCAGCTCCCCCGGACAGGGGACTACCTACGAGCAGTACTTC.